A single sample is the source of the 10 T cell receptor beta chains below, sequenced in a study of blood T cells in healthy people across ages. Through a sample-barcoded 5' primer and a J-beta primer mix, a second PCR was run for 7 to 11 cycles. TCRdb reprocessed the 5' RACE reads with MiXCR, giving one entry per CDR3 protein. The data show roughly 1,000,000 distinct CDR3 sequences, under 30% seen once. This same sample was also taken into another study, of T cells of mothers and their children.

Sequenced: blood. The source is a girl aged 2 to 10 in good health.

This clonotype was seen more than once but under ten times. The chain carries TRBV11-3 and TRBJ2-3; 8 bases are shared with TRBD2. V lost 4 bases to trimming and J lost 4 bases; unmatched junction nucleotides: 7. Germline V gene lookup returns CDR1 SGHNT and CDR2 YENEEA. The CDR3 sequence is 15 residues long. The CDR3 DNA reads as TGTGCCAGCAGCTCCCGGGGGGGCTGGGCAGATACGCAGTATTTT. Translating it yields CASSSRGGWADTQYF.

This clonotype was recorded a few times. V usage is TRBV11-2 and J usage is TRBJ1-6; no definite D call. The CDR3 has 14 residues. V was cut by 1 base and J by 12 bases, with 13 bases left in between. Germline assignment: CDR1 SGHAT and CDR2 FQNNGV. The CDR3 DNA reads TGTGCCAGCAGCTTAGTTGGCCCGGTGGGACCCCTCCACTTT. Its translation: CASSLVGPVGPLHF.

This sequence joins TRBV28 and TRBJ1-4; D is perhaps TRBD1 (5 bases). Germline CDR1 and CDR2: MDHEN and SYDVKM. This CDR3 comprises 15 residues. V was trimmed by 6 bases and J by 0 bases, leaving 11 bases between them. This CDR3 reads CASSRKQATNEKLFF. For the CDR3, the DNA is TGTGCCAGCAGCCGAAAACAGGCAACTAATGAAAAACTGTTTTTT.

The chain recombines TRBV15 with TRBJ2-5; D uncertain. Germline assignment: CDR1 LNHNV and CDR2 YYDKDF (reference sequence). V was pared by 6 bases and J by 5 bases, with 13 bases between. This CDR3 is 13 amino acids long. The chain's CDR3 is CATRAGAGETQYF. The CDR3 DNA follows: TGTGCCACCAGGGCCGGAGCTGGGGAGACCCAGTACTTC.

The V call is TRBV20-1, the J call TRBJ2-1; 9 bases are shared with TRBD1. After removal of 4 bases from V and 4 bases from J, the junction contained 5 bases not matched to a gene. CDR3 size: 14 residues. Per the germline V gene, CDR1 is DFQATT and CDR2 is SNEGSKA (reference sequence). The CDR3 reads CSATDRGNYNEQFF. In nucleotides, the CDR3 is TGCAGTGCTACAGACAGGGGGAATTACAATGAGCAGTTCTTC.

V is TRBV4-3 and J is TRBJ2-5; possible D gene TRBD2, 5 bases. CDR3 length: 14 amino acids. Between the trimmed V and J ends, which lost 1 base and 7 bases, there was a span of 13 bases. Germline loops: CDR1 LGHNA, CDR2 YSLEER. The CDR3 DNA reads as TGCGCCAGCAGCCAAGTTTCCCGGGCGGGGACCCAGTACTTC. Translation gives CASSQVSRAGTQYF.

The chain links TRBV20-1 to TRBJ2-3; TRBD2 aligns across 7 bases. CDR1 and CDR2 (germline): DFQATT, SNEGSKA (reference sequence). The trim removed 5 bases at V and 5 bases at J, leaving 13 bases unmatched. The CDR3 extends over 15 amino acids. CDR3 nucleotide sequence: TGCAGTGCTGCCCCAAGGGGCGGGAGAGAAGATACGCAGTATTTT. It translates to CSAAPRGGREDTQYF.

This clonotype showed up just a few times. V usage is TRBV4-1 and J usage is TRBJ2-7; 12 bases are shared with TRBD1. J lost 3 bases, V lost 2 bases, and 2 bases had no gene match. This CDR3 has 15 residues. Looked up from germline, CDR1 is MGHRA and CDR2 is YSYEKL. CDR3 protein: CASSQRDRGLYEQYF. CDR3 bases: TGCGCCAGCAGCCAAAGGGACAGGGGGCTCTACGAGCAGTACTTC.

The rearrangement joins TRBV29-1 to TRBJ2-7; no reliable D call. CDR3 length: 12 residues. The V end lost 6 bases, the J end lost 2 bases, and 11 bases lay between the germline ends. CDR1 is SQVTM, CDR2 ANQGSEA, per germline. In DNA form, the CDR3 reads TGCAGCGTACGGACCGACACCTACGAGCAGTACTTC. Residues: CSVRTDTYEQYF.

Only a few counts were recorded for this clonotype. CDR3 loop: CASSDPGRTRETQYF. The DNA of the CDR3 is TGTGCCAGCAGCGATCCGGGACGAACGAGGGAGACCCAGTACTTC. The chain has TRBV14 and TRBJ2-1; D possibly uses TRBD1 or TRBD2 (5 bases each). The J call is uncertain, as TRBJ2-5 better fits the DNA end. The V gene's germline CDR1 is SGHDN and CDR2 FVKESK. The CDR3 is 15 amino acids.